These T cell receptor beta chains were read from a single sample in a study of identical twins. TCRdb reanalysed the 5' RACE reads using MiXCR and keeps one entry per CDR3 protein. Of some 1,700,000 distinct CDR3 sequences in the sample, under 35% were seen once. The material sequenced was cord blood. These receptors all come from a newborn girl in good health. CDR3s include the opening cysteine and the closing phenylalanine or tryptophan. The D gene is left open where the match is weak. Size is omitted from some rows. Given values are once, few, many or a class for expanded clones.

TRBD1 | TRBJ1-4 | . | TRBV7-2 | CASSFGGVRGPGEKLFF | TGTGCCAGCAGCTTCGGCGGAGTCAGGGGGCCGGGGGAAAAACTGTTTTTT
. | TRBJ1-6 | once | TRBV14 | CASSQENRYSPLHF | TGTGCCAGCAGCCAAGAAAACAGATATTCACCCCTCCACTTT
TRBD2 | TRBJ2-5 | . | TRBV27 | CASSLGALAKGSYNEQYF | TGTGCCAGCAGCCTCGGGGCACTAGCGAAGGGCTCCTACAATGAGCAGTACTTC
TRBD1 | TRBJ1-5 | . | TRBV27 | CASSLRATGHQPRHF | TGTGCCAGCAGTCTGCGGGCGACAGGGCATCAGCCCCGGCATTTT
TRBD1 | TRBJ1-2 | . | TRBV5-1 | CASSLPGGGDGYTF | TGCGCCAGCAGCTTACCCGGAGGGGGCGATGGCTACACCTTC
TRBD2 | TRBJ2-1 | many | TRBV4-2 | CASSQSGTFYNEQFF | TGTGCCAGCAGCCAGAGCGGGACGTTCTACAATGAGCAGTTCTTC
TRBD1 | TRBJ1-4 | . | TRBV7-9 | CASSTGTVGYEKLFF | TGTGCCAGCAGCACCGGGACAGTGGGGTATGAAAAACTGTTTTTT
. | TRBJ2-3 | few | TRBV24-1 | CATSTGARGDTQYF | TGTGCCACCAGTACGGGGGCCCGGGGGGATACGCAGTATTTT
. | TRBJ1-2 | . | TRBV6-7 | CASRPQGQGGYTF | TGTGCCAGCAGACCCCAGGGGCAGGGGGGCTACACCTTC
TRBD1 | TRBJ2-7 | . | TRBV6-5 | CASRRRTGIYEQYF | TGTGCCAGCAGGCGCCGGACAGGGATATACGAGCAGTACTTC
. | TRBJ1-1 | once | TRBV20-1 | CSAATGRNIEAFF | TGCAGTGCGGCAACAGGCAGGAACATTGAAGCTTTCTTT
. | TRBJ2-7 | few | TRBV20-1 | CSVPTGRLLSSYEQYF | TGCAGTGTACCGACAGGAAGACTCCTTAGCTCCTACGAGCAGTACTTC
. | TRBJ2-7 | few | TRBV28 | CASSLDRVGPYEQYF | TGTGCCAGCAGTTTAGATAGGGTGGGCCCCTACGAGCAGTACTTC
. | TRBJ2-3 | . | TRBV20-1 | CSATRGAGQTDTQYF | TGCAGTGCTACTCGGGGAGCGGGACAGACAGATACGCAGTATTTT
. | TRBJ2-7 | . | TRBV20-1 | CSARPSAYEQYF | TGCAGTGCTAGACCGTCAGCCTACGAGCAGTACTTC
TRBD1 | TRBJ1-2 | . | TRBV27 | CASSLSTDRDYGYTF | TGTGCCAGCAGTTTATCGACGGACAGGGACTATGGCTACACCTTC
. | TRBJ1-1 | . | TRBV29-1 | CSAATNGYTEAFF | TGCAGCGCTGCGACTAATGGGTACACTGAAGCTTTCTTT
. | TRBJ2-5 | once | TRBV24-1 | CATSDFPAHNEQYF | TGTGCCACCAGTGATTTTCCGGCTCACAATGAGCAGTACTTC
TRBD1 | TRBJ2-1 | few | TRBV28 | CASTSGQASYNEQFF | TGTGCCAGCACCTCCGGACAGGCCTCCTACAATGAGCAGTTCTTC
TRBD2 | TRBJ2-7 | . | TRBV20-1 | CSAKTISGSPQYEQYF | TGCAGTGCAAAGACTATAAGCGGGAGTCCTCAATACGAGCAGTACTTC
. | TRBJ1-4 | many | TRBV7-2 | CASSLVASGFSNEKLFF | TGTGCCAGCAGCTTAGTAGCCTCAGGTTTCTCTAATGAAAAACTGTTTTTT
. | TRBJ1-1 | few | TRBV19 | CASTLTGPMNTEAFF | TGTGCCAGTACCTTGACAGGACCCATGAACACTGAAGCTTTCTTT
. | TRBJ2-7 | few | TRBV7-9 | CASSYPGTFYEQYF | TGTGCCAGCAGTTACCCCGGGACCTTCTACGAGCAGTACTTC
TRBD2 | TRBJ2-5 | few | TRBV28 | CASSLFGEGETQYF | TGTGCCAGCAGTTTATTTGGGGAGGGAGAGACCCAGTACTTC
TRBD2 | TRBJ2-7 | few | TRBV11-2 | CASSRTSGGANEQYF | TGTGCCAGCAGCCGGACTAGCGGGGGGGCCAATGAGCAGTACTTC
. | TRBJ2-3 | few | TRBV15 | CATSREASARDTQYF | TGTGCCACCAGCAGAGAGGCTAGCGCGCGAGATACGCAGTATTTT
TRBD1 | TRBJ2-1 | . | TRBV11-2 | CASNRGEETQFF | TGTGCCAGCAACAGGGGGGAAGAGACCCAGTTCTTC
. | TRBJ2-7 | . | TRBV28 | CASSWTREKDEQYF | TGTGCCAGCAGTTGGACCAGGGAGAAAGACGAGCAGTACTTC
TRBD1 | TRBJ2-4 | few | TRBV7-9 | CASSRSNRGLAKNIQYF | TGTGCCAGCAGCCGAAGCAACAGGGGGCTAGCCAAAAACATTCAGTACTTC
TRBD1 | TRBJ2-2 | few | TRBV27 | CASSLLGQDTGELFF | TGTGCCAGCAGTTTATTGGGACAGGACACCGGGGAGCTGTTTTTT
TRBD1 | TRBJ2-7 | many | TRBV2 | CASSHQTGTSYEQYF | TGTGCCAGCAGTCACCAGACAGGGACCTCCTACGAGCAGTACTTC
. | TRBJ2-3 | . | TRBV14 | CASSQDRFFSDTQYF | TGTGCCAGCAGCCAAGATAGATTTTTCTCAGATACGCAGTATTTT
. | TRBJ2-3 | many | TRBV7-8 | CASSGGPDTQYF | TGTGCCAGCAGCGGCGGTCCAGATACGCAGTATTTT
TRBD2 | TRBJ2-5 | few | TRBV20-1 | CSARDVLAERRKQYF | TGCAGTGCTAGAGATGTGCTAGCGGAGAGGAGGAAACAGTACTTC
. | TRBJ2-4 | . | TRBV28 | CASSFQGSGYIQYF | TGTGCCAGCAGTTTCCAGGGCTCGGGGTACATTCAGTACTTC
TRBD2 | TRBJ2-3 | . | TRBV4-2 | CASSQLSGLRADPQYF | TGTGCCAGCAGCCAACTTAGCGGGCTTAGGGCAGATCCGCAGTATTTT
TRBD2 | TRBJ2-1 | many | TRBV6-5 | CASAITGTSGSNEQFF | TGTGCCAGCGCCATAACCGGGACTAGCGGGAGCAATGAGCAGTTCTTC
. | TRBJ1-5 | few | TRBV28 | CASGPGGSGAQHF | TGTGCCAGCGGACCGGGCGGATCCGGAGCCCAGCATTTT
TRBD2 | TRBJ2-1 | . | TRBV20-1 | CSASIAGGPGNEQFF | TGCAGTGCTTCTATAGCGGGAGGGCCTGGCAATGAGCAGTTCTTC
. | TRBJ2-2 | . | TRBV7-9 | CASSLKTVFTGELFF | TGTGCCAGCAGCTTAAAAACAGTCTTCACCGGGGAGCTGTTTTTT
. | TRBJ1-4 | . | TRBV10-3 | CAISESGMGNEKLFF | TGTGCCATCAGTGAGTCAGGGATGGGTAATGAAAAACTGTTTTTT
. | TRBJ2-5 | many | TRBV5-1 | CASKASETQYF | TGCGCCAGCAAGGCTTCAGAGACCCAGTACTTC
. | TRBJ2-1 | . | TRBV19 | CASGQESSYNEQFF | TGTGCCAGTGGCCAGGAAAGCTCCTACAATGAGCAGTTCTTC
TRBD2 | TRBJ2-3 | . | TRBV2 | CAIPGTSGALDTQYF | TGTGCCATCCCCGGGACTAGCGGGGCCTTAGATACGCAGTATTTT
TRBD2 | TRBJ2-7 | . | TRBV3-1 | CASSQPGAGTYEQYF | TGTGCCAGCAGCCAACCGGGAGCGGGAACCTACGAGCAGTACTTC
. | TRBJ2-5 | few | TRBV30 | CAWSVLRRVGETQYF | TGTGCCTGGAGTGTTCTCAGGAGGGTAGGAGAGACCCAGTACTTC